Following are 10 T cell receptor beta chains from one sample sequenced in a study of siplizumab effects on memory and regulatory T cells. Profiled with immunoSEQ multiplex PCR; TCRdb holds only in-frame clones, not every one. The sample has approximately 100,000 clones; about 93% are singletons. The source material was Tregs sorted from blood. Source of these receptors: a human donor in good health.

This chain uses TRBV4-1 with TRBJ2-7; 11 positions agree with TRBD1. V was clipped by 4 bases and J by 3 bases; unmatched bases: 5. The CDR3 consists of 15 residues. Germline lookup yields CDR1 MGHRA and CDR2 YSYEKL. The CDR3 reads CASSPVGQGVYEQYF. In DNA form, the CDR3 reads TGCGCCAGCAGCCCAGTGGGACAGGGGGTCTACGAGCAGTACTTC.

The chain links TRBV28 to TRBJ1-5, with 8 bases aligning to TRBD1. The V gene end was trimmed by 2 bases and the J gene end by 5 bases; junction bases not matched to a gene: 8. This CDR3 is built from 16 residues. Germline assignment: CDR1 MDHEN and CDR2 SYDVKM. The CDR3 spells CASSLVGQGVDQPQHF. Written as DNA, the CDR3 is TGTGCCAGCAGTTTAGTTGGACAGGGCGTAGATCAGCCCCAGCATTTT.

The gene calls are TRBV19 and TRBJ2-1; no clear D. Trimming removed 5 bases at V and 2 bases at J, with 19 bases between. The CDR3 loop spans 17 amino acids. Germline V gene sequence: CDR1 LNHDA, CDR2 SQIVND (reference sequence). The CDR3 bases are TGTGCCAGTAGTGCCCTCCTAGAAGCGAAAGCCTACAATGAGCAGTTCTTC. Translated: CASSALLEAKAYNEQFF.

The V call is TRBV13, the J call TRBJ2-7; tentatively, D is TRBD2 (6 bases). The CDR3 has 13 amino acids. The germline V gene has CDR1 PRHDT and CDR2 FYEKMQ (reference sequence). V gave up 0 bases and J gave up 7 bases, with 10 bases separating them. CDR3 nucleotide sequence: TGTGCCAGCAGCTTAGGCCCAGGGAGGGAGCAGTACTTC. It specifies CASSLGPGREQYF.

The rearrangement uses TRBV19 and TRBJ1-1, with D possibly TRBD1 on 6 matching bases. The ends were cut back, 6 bases at V and 4 bases at J, with 12 bases in the middle. The CDR3 is made up of 13 amino acids. The germline V gene encodes CDR1 LNHDA and CDR2 SQIVND (reference sequence). Here the CDR3 reads CASRTRGSTEAFF. The CDR3 DNA follows: TGTGCCAGTAGAACCAGGGGATCCACTGAAGCTTTCTTT.

The chain couples TRBV27 to TRBJ2-1; 10 bases line up with TRBD2. CDR1 and CDR2 from the germline V gene are MNHEY and SMNVEV (reference sequence). The junction had 7 bases not matched to a gene; V was cut back by 7 bases and J by 7 bases. The CDR3 is 14 residues long. CDR3 region: CASTNSGRMNEQFF. DNA for the CDR3: TGTGCCAGCACCAATAGCGGGAGGATGAATGAGCAGTTCTTC.

The genes are TRBV4-1 and TRBJ1-1; a possible D gene is TRBD1 (5 bases). V was pared by 1 base and J by 0 bases, with 18 bases between. CDR1 is MGHRA and CDR2 is YSYEKL in the germline V gene. The CDR3 length is 18 residues. CDR3: CASSQATGRLRMNTEAFF. Written as DNA, the CDR3 is TGCGCCAGCAGCCAAGCCACAGGCCGGCTTCGAATGAACACTGAAGCTTTCTTT.

V usage is TRBV6-1 and J usage is TRBJ2-5; possibly TRBD1 for D (6 bases). V gave up 5 bases and J gave up 3 bases, with 13 bases separating them. The CDR3 sequence is 14 residues long. CDR1 and CDR2 (germline): MNHNS, SASEGT. The CDR3 DNA reads as TGTGCCAGCAGTCCCGCCAGGGGCGAAGAGACCCAGTACTTC. This gives the protein CASSPARGEETQYF.

This chain connects TRBV5-1 to TRBJ1-2; TRBD1 agrees at 9 bases. Germline-derived CDR1 and CDR2 are SGHRS and YFSETQ. This CDR3 is 13 amino acids long. Trimming cost V 6 bases and J 8 bases; bases outside gene matches: 8. The CDR3 here is CASTGDRAAGYTF. In DNA, the CDR3 is TGCGCCAGCACGGGGGACAGGGCCGCCGGCTACACCTTC.

The V and J genes are TRBV7-2 and TRBJ1-1; no definite D call. Germline V gives CDR1 SGHTA, CDR2 FQGNSA. V gave up 5 bases and J gave up 8 bases, with 18 bases separating them. The CDR3 runs to 14 residues. The CDR3 reads CASSHYSWRREAFF. The CDR3 DNA reads as TGTGCCAGCAGCCATTATAGTTGGCGCAGGGAAGCTTTCTTT.